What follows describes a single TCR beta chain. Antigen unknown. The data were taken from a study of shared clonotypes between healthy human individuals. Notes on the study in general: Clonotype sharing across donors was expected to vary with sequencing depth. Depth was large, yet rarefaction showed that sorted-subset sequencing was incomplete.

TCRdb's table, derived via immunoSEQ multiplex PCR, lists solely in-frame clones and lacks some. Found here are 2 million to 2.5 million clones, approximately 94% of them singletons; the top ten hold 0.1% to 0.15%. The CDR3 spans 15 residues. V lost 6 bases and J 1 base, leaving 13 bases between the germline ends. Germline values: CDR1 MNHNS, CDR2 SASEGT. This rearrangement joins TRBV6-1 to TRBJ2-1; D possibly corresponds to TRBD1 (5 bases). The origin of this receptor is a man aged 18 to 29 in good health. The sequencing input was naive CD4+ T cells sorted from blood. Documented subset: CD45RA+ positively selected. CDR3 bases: TGTGCCAGCAGCGCAGGGCCCGCGTCCTACAATGAGCAGTTCTTC. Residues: CASSAGPASYNEQFF.